The source of this T cell receptor (beta chain) is a study of blood T cell repertoires in COVID-19. The ends were cut back, 3 bases at V and 5 bases at J, with 17 bases in the middle. CDR1 and CDR2 from the germline V gene are LNHNV and YYDKDF (reference sequence). The CDR3 runs 16 residues. Ages ranged from about 18 to 89 years, with residence in 24 US areas. Participant-given clinical history determined each cohort assignment. Cohort 3 donors were reported recovered after two negative PCRs, clearance, or symptom resolution. Libraries were prepared by immunoSEQ multiplex PCR; TCRdb keeps only in-frame clonotypes and omits some of them. In the table there are a few hundred thousand clones, over 75% of which are singletons.

The TCR sequence derives from a man aged 25 to 40 who had recovered from COVID-19. Sequencing input: PBMCs or T cells enriched from blood (not recorded which). The rearrangement joins TRBV15 to TRBJ1-5; D is uncertain. The CDR3 coding sequence is TGTGCCACCAGCAGTCCCTCACGATCCTTAGATCAGCCCCAGCATTTT. Amino acids: CATSSPSRSLDQPQHF.